Listed here are 8 T cell receptor beta chains from one sample, sequenced in a study of OX40 agonist ivuxolimab in advanced cancers. Profiling relied on immunoSEQ multiplex PCR, and the TCRdb table lists in-frame clones only, not all of them. The profile shows 10,000 to 13,000 clones, about 73% of them singletons. Material: CD4+ or CD8+ T cells sorted from blood, obtained in a trial of the OX40 agonist ivuxolimab. The receptors were gathered from an adult with an advanced solid tumor such as melanoma, head and neck, liver or kidney cancer.

The chain links TRBV27 to TRBJ2-2, with unresolved D. Germline V gene data show CDR1 as MNHEY and CDR2 as SMNVEV (reference sequence). V lost 7 bases and J lost 6, with 12 bases in between. The CDR3 is 13 amino acids. The CDR3 loop reads CASTHASAGELFF. DNA for the CDR3: TGTGCCAGCACCCACGCTAGTGCCGGGGAGCTGTTTTTT.

This clone was found once. This chain connects TRBV15 to TRBJ2-1; possible D gene TRBD2, 5 bases. The ends were cut back, 2 bases at V and 3 bases at J, with 14 bases in the middle. The CDR3 covers 16 residues. Germline loops: CDR1 LNHNV, CDR2 YYDKDF (reference sequence). CDR3: CATSRRTGSYYNEQFF. The CDR3 DNA follows: TGTGCCACCAGCAGACGAACGGGATCTTACTACAATGAGCAGTTCTTC.

The V call is TRBV27, the J call TRBJ2-5; 10 positions agree with TRBD2. V shed 4 bases and J 3 bases; nucleotides not matched to a gene: 14. This CDR3 region has 18 residues. Germline assignment: CDR1 MNHEY and CDR2 SMNVEV (reference sequence). Here the CDR3 DNA reads TGTGCCAGCAGTTCGACCGTGAGACTAGCGGGTTCCAAAGAGACCCAGTACTTC. As protein: CASSSTVRLAGSKETQYF.

The chain joins TRBV27 to TRBJ2-2; TRBD1 matches 7 bases. This CDR3 is built from 16 residues. Germline-derived CDR1 and CDR2 are MNHEY and SMNVEV (reference sequence). V was clipped by 1 base and J by 3 bases; unmatched bases: 5. The CDR3 nucleotides read TGTGCCAGCAGTTTATTAGGGGGCGCGGACACCGGGGAGCTGTTTTTT. This gives the protein CASSLLGGADTGELFF.

The V gene is TRBV19, the J gene TRBJ2-7, with D perhaps TRBD1 or TRBD2 (5 bases each). The CDR3 length is 14 residues. Germline values: CDR1 LNHDA, CDR2 SQIVND (reference sequence). V lost 3 bases to trimming and J lost 2 bases, with 11 bases between them. Here the CDR3 reads CASSIYGAPYEQYF. CDR3 DNA sequence: TGTGCCAGTAGTATTTACGGGGCCCCCTACGAGCAGTACTTC.

This sequence joins TRBV18 and TRBJ2-7; D is undetermined. CDR1 and CDR2 (germline): KGHSH, LQKENI. Trimming removed 0 bases at V and 3 bases at J, with 6 bases between. This CDR3 contains 13 residues. In DNA form, the CDR3 reads TGTGCCAGCTCACCACCCCGGCTCTACGAGCAGTACTTC. Protein sequence: CASSPPRLYEQYF.

This clone was seen only a few times. The chain recombines TRBV20-1 with TRBJ2-7; 8 bases map to TRBD1. CDR3 size: 11 residues. V trimming: 6 bases; J trimming: 6 bases; junction bases outside the gene matches: 4. Germline V gene lookup returns CDR1 DFQATT and CDR2 SNEGSKA (reference sequence). CDR3 protein: CSAQTGAEQYF. CDR3 DNA sequence: TGCAGTGCCCAGACAGGGGCCGAGCAGTACTTC.

The chain links TRBV9 to TRBJ2-4; D unclear. Trimming pared 4 bases from V and 4 bases from J, leaving 12 bases between. This CDR3 is built from 14 residues. Per germline, CDR1 SGDLS and CDR2 YYNGEE. The CDR3 loop is CASSPREAKNIQYF. The CDR3 DNA reads as TGTGCCAGCAGCCCCCGAGAAGCAAAAAACATTCAGTACTTC.